Each of the 25 T cell receptor beta chains below was sequenced from the same sample in a study of tumor and adjacent non-tumor tissue in lung cancer. This sample's RNA came from whole unsorted tissue. TCRbeta libraries were built with three rounds of nested PCR, modified from ARM-PCR. TCRdb ran MiXCR on the multiplex PCR reads and lists one entry per CDR3 protein. The table has some 93,000 distinct CDR3 sequences, around 64% seen once. The sequencing sample was made of lung tumor tissue. All receptors come from a man between 60 and 75 years old with non-small cell lung cancer.

Only a few counts were recorded for this clonotype. Possible read error: a much larger clone is one base away. Lacking the conserved final phenylalanine or tryptophan, this CDR3 likely reflects a read error. The chain carries TRBV6-5 and TRBJ2-1; 9 nucleotides align to TRBD1. The CDR3 is 15 amino acids. Germline loops: CDR1 MNHEY, CDR2 SVGAGI. The trim removed 5 bases at V and 8 bases at J, leaving 10 bases unmatched. CDR3 protein: CASSTTGGHNYEQFL. In DNA, the CDR3 is TGTGCCAGCAGTACAACAGGGGGCCATAATTATGAGCAGTTCCTC.

Points on this clonotype: A read error may be the cause here, since a much bigger clone is one base away. V gene TRBV30 combines with J gene TRBJ1-1, with TRBD1 matching 7 bases. This CDR3 is built from 14 residues. Germline CDR1 is GTSNPN and CDR2 is SVGIG (reference sequence). CDR3 protein: CAWVTGQMNTEASF. Here the CDR3 DNA reads TGTGCCTGGGTTACGGGACAGATGAACACTGAAGCTTCCTTT.

Ten or more counts support this clonotype. CDR3 DNA sequence: TGTGCCAGCAGTTACGCTATCTCTGGGGCCAACGTCCTGACTTTC. Protein product: CASSYAISGANVLTF. The chain employs TRBV6-5 and TRBJ2-6; no clear D. Germline loops: CDR1 MNHEY, CDR2 SVGAGI. This CDR3 is 15 amino acids long. Trimming removed 2 bases from V and 0 bases from J, with 5 bases in between.

This clonotype has ten or more counts. The chain joins TRBV5-5 to TRBJ2-2; possibly TRBD1 or TRBD2 for D (6 bases each). Trimming took 3 bases from V and 5 from J, leaving 26 bases between them. The CDR3 runs 19 residues. The germline gives CDR1 SGHKS, CDR2 YYEKEE (reference sequence). CDR3 coding DNA: TGTGCCAGCAGCTACGGACAGCTCATTTCGGGAGTACATACCGGGGAGCTGTTTTTT. This encodes CASSYGQLISGVHTGELFF. Using reference TRBV5-5 and TRBJ2-2 for the parts outside the CDR3, the full variable domain is DAGVTQSPTHLIKTRGQQVTLRCSPISGHKSVSWYQQVLGQGPQFIFQYYEKEERGRGNFPDRFSARQFPNYSSELNVNALLLGDSALYLCASSYGQLISGVHTGELFFGEGSRLTVL.

As regards this clonotype: The junction and the germline gene differ at one end; a read error may be behind it. The V gene is TRBV28, the J gene TRBJ2-7, with a possible D match to TRBD1 (5 bases). CDR1 is MDHEN and CDR2 is SYDVKM in the germline V gene. The CDR3 spans 14 residues. DNA for the CDR3: TGTGTCAGCTCTGACAGCCCCAGCTCCTACGAGCAGTACTTC. This sequence encodes CVSSDSPSSYEQYF.

Of note for this clonotype: The junction shows a germline mismatch at one end, possibly a read error. The gene calls are TRBV5-4 and TRBJ2-3; D possibly corresponds to TRBD2 (5 bases). The CDR3 totals 17 residues. Germline V gene data show CDR1 as SGHNT and CDR2 as YYREEE (reference sequence). In nucleotides, the CDR3 is TGTGTCAGCAGCCCCGGCCGGGGAACTTTTAGCACAGATACGCAGTATTTT. Its protein product is CVSSPGRGTFSTDTQYF.

This clonotype has ten or more counts. The genes are TRBV4-2 and TRBJ2-1; D tentatively fits TRBD1 or TRBD2 (5 bases each). V lost 1 base and J lost 6, with 16 bases in between. The V gene's germline CDR1 is LGHNA and CDR2 YNFKEQ. This CDR3 is 16 amino acids long. CDR3 residues: CASSQGGTVVPNEQFF. The CDR3 DNA follows: TGTGCCAGCAGCCAAGGGGGGACGGTGGTTCCCAATGAGCAGTTCTTC.

In its sample, this clonotype was seen many times. This chain links TRBV6-6 with TRBJ2-7, with no clear D. Trimming took 4 bases from V and 3 from J, leaving 7 bases between them. This CDR3 has 12 residues. The germline gives CDR1 MNHNY, CDR2 SVGAGI (reference sequence). The CDR3 reads CASSLDYYEQYF. The CDR3 DNA reads as TGTGCCAGCAGTTTAGATTACTACGAGCAGTACTTC.

Notes on this clonotype: Sequence at one end of the junction differs from germline and may be a read error. V gene TRBV11-3 combines with J gene TRBJ2-1; no reliable D call. The CDR3 has 16 residues. Germline V gene lookup returns CDR1 SGHNT and CDR2 YENEEA. Written as DNA, the CDR3 is TGTGCCAGCAGTCCCGCCCGGAGAAGCTCCAACAATAAGCAGTTCTTC. Translation: CASSPARRSSNNKQFF.

This clonotype was recorded at least ten times. This chain connects TRBV6-5 to TRBJ2-7, with a tentative D call TRBD1 (7 bases). CDR3 length: 14 amino acids. Per the germline V gene, CDR1 is MNHEY and CDR2 is SVGAGI. The V end was cut by 7 bases, the J end by 4 bases, with 17 bases between. In nucleotides, the CDR3 is TGTGCCAGCAAAAGGCAGGGGGGCGGGTACGAGCAGTACTTC. Residues: CASKRQGGGYEQYF.

The table lists this clonotype with a count of one. Sequence at one end of the junction differs from germline and may be a read error. The chain uses TRBV4-1 and TRBJ1-1; the D is unclear. Germline CDR1 MGHRA, CDR2 YSYEKL. The CDR3 is 13 amino acids. CDR3 bases: TGCGCAAGCAGCCAAGCTAGCAACGCTGAAGCCTTCTTT. This encodes CASSQASNAEAFF.

With regard to this clonotype: This may come from a read error, since a much larger clone is one base off. This chain joins TRBV15 and TRBJ2-7; D might be TRBD2 (5 bases). CDR1 is LNHNV and CDR2 is YYDKDF in the germline V gene (reference sequence). This CDR3 is built from 13 residues. CDR3 DNA sequence: TGTGTCACCAGCGAGGGTAAGAATAACGAGCAGTACTTC. It specifies CVTSEGKNNEQYF.

V is TRBV11-2 and J is TRBJ2-5, with D unclear. The ends were cut back, 5 bases at V and 1 base at J, with 11 bases in the middle. The CDR3 is made up of 14 amino acids. In germline, CDR1 is SGHAT, CDR2 FQNNGV. CDR3 in DNA: TGTGCCAGCAGCAGGCCGGGTATCCAAGAGACCCAGTACTTC. Its translation: CASSRPGIQETQYF. The whole variable domain, remainder taken from reference TRBV11-2 and TRBJ2-5, is EAGVAQSPRYKIIEKRQSVAFWCNPISGHATLYWYQQILGQGPKLLIQFQNNGVVDDSQLPKDRFSAERLKGVDSTLKIQPAKLEDSAVYLCASSRPGIQETQYFGPGTRLLVL.

Concerning this clonotype: No conserved phenylalanine or tryptophan is present at the end of the CDR3, so a read error is the likely explanation. This rearrangement joins TRBV4-1 to TRBJ1-3; D is ambiguous. This CDR3 region has 15 residues. Germline lookup yields CDR1 MGHRA and CDR2 YSYEKL. The CDR3 bases are TGCACCAGCAGCCAACCCTTAGAGATTGGAAACACCATATATTCT. Its translation is CTSSQPLEIGNTIYS.

The chain is built from TRBV5-4 and TRBJ2-5; D is unclear. The CDR3 has 12 residues. CDR1 SGHNT and CDR2 YYREEE come from the germline V gene (reference sequence). The germline V and J ends were trimmed by 2 bases and 2 bases, with 4 bases remaining between them. The CDR3 sequence is CASSLCQETQYF. The CDR3 nucleotides are TGTGCCAGCAGCTTATGTCAAGAGACCCAGTACTTC.

This chain uses TRBV5-1 with TRBJ2-5; 9 bases are shared with TRBD1. The CDR3 extends over 15 amino acids. Per the germline V gene, CDR1 is SGHRS and CDR2 is YFSETQ. CDR3 sequence reads: CTSSLKTGGGETQYF. Written as DNA, the CDR3 is TGCACAAGCAGCTTGAAGACAGGGGGGGGAGAGACCCAGTACTTC. Full variable domain (rest looked up from reference TRBV5-1 and TRBJ2-5): KAGVTQTPRYLIKTRGQQVTLSCSPISGHRSVSWYQQTPGQGLQFLFEYFSETQRNKGNFPGRFSGRQFSNSRSEMNVSTLELGDSALYLCTSSLKTGGGETQYFGPGTRLLVL.

With respect to this clonotype: An end of the junction does not agree with germline; a read error may underlie this. The CDR3 reads CDSSIVWAVPDTQYF. The CDR3 nucleotides are TGTGACAGTAGCATAGTTTGGGCAGTTCCAGATACGCAGTATTTT. The chain employs TRBV19 and TRBJ2-3, with D hard to call. The CDR3 runs to 15 residues. Per the germline V gene, CDR1 is LNHDA and CDR2 is SQIVND (reference sequence).

This clonotype has ten or more counts. The J gene is TRBJ2-7, the V gene TRBV12-3 or TRBV12-4; TRBD1 aligns across 12 bases. This CDR3 is 15 amino acids long. Trimming took 6 bases from V and 2 from J; bases not matched to a gene: 5. This CDR3 is CASSSGTGGTYEQYF. The CDR3 DNA follows: TGTGCCAGCAGCTCGGGGACAGGGGGCACCTACGAGCAGTACTTC.

This rearrangement joins TRBV18 to TRBJ2-2; no firm D call. Germline CDR1 is KGHSH and CDR2 is LQKENI. The length of the CDR3 is 16 residues. The V end was cut by 0 bases, the J end by 1 base, with 9 bases between. The CDR3 DNA reads TGTGCCAGCTCACCACCGGAGAGGAGGAACACCGGGGAGCTGTTTTTT. The encoded protein is CASSPPERRNTGELFF.

Concerning this clonotype itself: As the CDR3 is not closed by the conserved phenylalanine or tryptophan, this likely results from a read error. The chain employs TRBV11-2 and TRBJ1-2, with D unresolved. Germline V gives CDR1 SGHAT, CDR2 FQNNGV. The CDR3 loop spans 13 amino acids. CDR3 residues: CTSSLLRKTVYTI. The DNA of the CDR3 is TGTACCAGCAGCTTATTGAGAAAAACAGTCTACACCATC.

This chain uses TRBV15 with TRBJ2-4; D may correspond to TRBD1 or TRBD2 (5 bases each). This CDR3 comprises 16 residues. Between the trimmed V and J ends, which lost 1 base and 1 base, there was a span of 11 bases. The germline gives CDR1 LNHNV, CDR2 YYDKDF (reference sequence). The CDR3 loop reads CATSRGWGMAKNIQYF. The DNA for the CDR3 is TGTGCCACCAGCAGAGGATGGGGGATGGCCAAAAACATTCAGTACTTC.

Note on this clonotype: At one end the junction does not follow the germline gene, possibly because of a read error. V gene TRBV5-4 combines with J gene TRBJ2-3; 9 bases align to TRBD2. This CDR3 contains 16 residues. CDR1 is SGHNT, CDR2 YYREEE, per germline (reference sequence). CDR3 protein: CASDSGMGTSIDTQYF. The CDR3 DNA sequence: TGTGCCAGCGACTCGGGGATGGGGACTAGCATAGATACGCAGTATTTT.

This chain links TRBV28 with TRBJ2-1; 12 nucleotides line up with TRBD2. V trimming: 4 bases; J trimming: 5 bases; junction bases outside the gene matches: 6. The CDR3 runs 16 residues. Germline values: CDR1 MDHEN, CDR2 SYDVKM. CDR3 DNA: TGTGCCAGCAGTTCGGCTAGCGGGAGGGAAAACAATGAGCAGTTCTTC. It translates to CASSSASGRENNEQFF.

This clonotype was detected a few times. A read error is possible here, since a much larger clone lies one base away. This chain links TRBV6-2 or TRBV6-3 with TRBJ2-1; D is perhaps TRBD2 (5 bases). Per the germline V gene, CDR1 is MNHEY and CDR2 is SVGEGT. This CDR3 contains 13 residues. CDR3 sequence: CASSRGRAGEQSF. The CDR3 region has the DNA TGTGCCAGCAGTCGCGGACGGGCGGGTGAGCAGTCCTTC.

This sequence joins TRBV20-1 and TRBJ2-3; D gene uncertain. With 5 bases removed from V and 6 bases from J, the gap between germline ends came to 21 bases. CDR1 is DFQATT, CDR2 SNEGSKA, per germline (reference sequence). The CDR3 has 15 residues. The CDR3 sequence: CSASWADLLRDTQYF. DNA of the CDR3: TGCAGTGCTTCCTGGGCGGACCTTCTTCGGGATACGCAGTATTTT.